This T cell receptor beta chain was sequenced during a study of blood T cell repertoires in COVID-19. Study at large: The origin of the acute and convalescent COVID-19 samples was the United States, Italy and Spain. Sources were T cells, B-cell-depleted T cells, or PBMCs; the material itself was cDNA or gDNA.

J lost 3 bases, V lost 5 bases, and 4 bases had no gene match. The CDR3 runs 14 residues. Looked up from germline, CDR1 is SEHNR and CDR2 is FQNEAQ (reference sequence). As originally analysed: Counts of nucleated cells, estimated from reference gene primer amplification, were obtained. The protocol was immunoSEQ multiplex PCR, while the TCRdb copy is restricted to in-frame clones and leaves out a portion. The DNA was the basis for D and trimming; V, J and clone size are from that table. This table has over 85,000 clones, roughly nine tenths appearing once. Patients from Seattle were sampled longitudinally, starting during active infection.

What was sequenced was peripheral blood. The chain has TRBV7-9 and TRBJ2-5, with TRBD1 matching 9 bases. The clonotype was recovered from a woman aged 45 to 65 with COVID-19, enrolled during active disease. The CDR3 DNA sequence: TGTGCCAGCAGCGTGGACAGGGGAAAAGAGACCCAGTACTTC. It is translated as CASSVDRGKETQYF.